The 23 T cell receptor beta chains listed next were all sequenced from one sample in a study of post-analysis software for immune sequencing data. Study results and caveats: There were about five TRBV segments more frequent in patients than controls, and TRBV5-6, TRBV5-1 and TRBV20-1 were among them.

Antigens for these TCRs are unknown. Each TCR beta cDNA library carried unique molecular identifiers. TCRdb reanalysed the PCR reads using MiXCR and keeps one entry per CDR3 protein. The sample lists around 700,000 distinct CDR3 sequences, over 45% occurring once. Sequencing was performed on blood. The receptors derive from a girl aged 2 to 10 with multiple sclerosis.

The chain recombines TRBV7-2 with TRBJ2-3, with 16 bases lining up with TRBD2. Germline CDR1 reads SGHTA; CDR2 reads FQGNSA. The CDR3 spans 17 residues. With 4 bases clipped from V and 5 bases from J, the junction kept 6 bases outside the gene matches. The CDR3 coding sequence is TGTGCCAGCAGCTACGGGACTAGCGGGGGGGCCCTAGATACGCAGTATTTT. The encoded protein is CASSYGTSGGALDTQYF.

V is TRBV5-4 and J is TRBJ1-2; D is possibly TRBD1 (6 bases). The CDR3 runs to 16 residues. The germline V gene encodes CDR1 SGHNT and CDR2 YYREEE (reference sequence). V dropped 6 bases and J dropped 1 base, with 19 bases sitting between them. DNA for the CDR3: TGTGCCAGCACCATTGCCCGGGGGCTACTTAACTATGGCTACACCTTC. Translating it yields CASTIARGLLNYGYTF.

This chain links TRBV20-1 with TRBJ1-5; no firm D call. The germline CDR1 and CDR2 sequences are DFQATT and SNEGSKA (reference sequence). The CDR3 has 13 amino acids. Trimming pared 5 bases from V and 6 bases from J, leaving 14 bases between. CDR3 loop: CSALISPGQPQHF. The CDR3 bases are TGCAGTGCTTTAATCTCTCCGGGTCAGCCCCAGCATTTT.

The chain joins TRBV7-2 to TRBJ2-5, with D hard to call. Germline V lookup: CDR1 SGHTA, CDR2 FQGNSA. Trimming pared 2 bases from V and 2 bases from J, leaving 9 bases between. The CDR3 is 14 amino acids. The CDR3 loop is CASSLMAAQETQYF. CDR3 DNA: TGTGCCAGCAGCTTAATGGCCGCGCAAGAGACCCAGTACTTC.

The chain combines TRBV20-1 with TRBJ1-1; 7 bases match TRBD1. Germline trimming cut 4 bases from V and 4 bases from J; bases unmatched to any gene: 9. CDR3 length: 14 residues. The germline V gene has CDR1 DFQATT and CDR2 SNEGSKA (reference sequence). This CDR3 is CSAIADRTATEAFF. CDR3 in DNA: TGCAGTGCTATAGCGGACAGGACCGCCACTGAAGCTTTCTTT.

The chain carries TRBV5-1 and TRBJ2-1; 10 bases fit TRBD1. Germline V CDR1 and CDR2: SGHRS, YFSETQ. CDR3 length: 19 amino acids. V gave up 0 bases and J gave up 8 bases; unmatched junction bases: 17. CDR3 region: CASSLAPYDRDRGVDEQFF. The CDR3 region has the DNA TGCGCCAGCAGCTTGGCTCCGTACGACCGGGACAGGGGAGTCGATGAGCAGTTCTTC.

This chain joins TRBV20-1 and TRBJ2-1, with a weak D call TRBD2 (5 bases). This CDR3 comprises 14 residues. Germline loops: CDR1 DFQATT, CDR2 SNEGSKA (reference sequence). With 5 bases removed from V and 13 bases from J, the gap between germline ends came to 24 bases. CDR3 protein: CSAPTRRNQETQFF. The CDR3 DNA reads TGCAGTGCTCCCACTAGACGGAACCAAGAGACCCAGTTCTTC.

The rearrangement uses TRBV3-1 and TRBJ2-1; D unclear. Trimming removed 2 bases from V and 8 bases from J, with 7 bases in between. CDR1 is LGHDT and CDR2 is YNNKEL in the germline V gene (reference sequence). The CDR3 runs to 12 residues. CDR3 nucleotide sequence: TGTGCCAGCAGCCAATATAGGTATGAGCAGTTCTTC. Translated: CASSQYRYEQFF.

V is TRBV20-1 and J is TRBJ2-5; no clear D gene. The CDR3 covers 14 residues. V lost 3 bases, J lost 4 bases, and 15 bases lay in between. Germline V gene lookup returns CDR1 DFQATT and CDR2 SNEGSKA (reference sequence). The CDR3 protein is CSASVDQVLETQYF. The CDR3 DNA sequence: TGCAGTGCTAGCGTGGACCAAGTATTAGAGACCCAGTACTTC.

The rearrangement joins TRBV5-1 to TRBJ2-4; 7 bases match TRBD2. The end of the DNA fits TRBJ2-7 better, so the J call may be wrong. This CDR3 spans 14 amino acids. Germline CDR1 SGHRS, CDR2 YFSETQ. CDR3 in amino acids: CASSLRGGGYEQYF. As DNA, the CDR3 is TGCGCCAGCAGCTTGAGGGGCGGGGGTTACGAGCAGTACTTC.

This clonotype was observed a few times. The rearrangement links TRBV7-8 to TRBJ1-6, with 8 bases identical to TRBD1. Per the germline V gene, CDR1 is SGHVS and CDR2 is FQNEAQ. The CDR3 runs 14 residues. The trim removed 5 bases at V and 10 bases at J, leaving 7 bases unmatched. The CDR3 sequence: CASSDQTGDSPLHF. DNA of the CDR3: TGTGCCAGCAGCGATCAGACAGGGGACTCACCCCTCCACTTT. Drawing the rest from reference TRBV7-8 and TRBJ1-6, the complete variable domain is GAGVSQSPRYKVAKRGQDVALRCDPISGHVSLFWYQQALGQGPEFLTYFQNEAQLDKSGLPSDRFFAERPEGSVSTLKIQRTQQEDSAVYLCASSDQTGDSPLHFGNGTRLTVT.

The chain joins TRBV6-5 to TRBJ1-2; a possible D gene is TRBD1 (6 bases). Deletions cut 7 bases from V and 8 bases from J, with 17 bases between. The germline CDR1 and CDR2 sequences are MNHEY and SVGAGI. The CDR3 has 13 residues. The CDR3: CASISGAAGGYTF. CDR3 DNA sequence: TGTGCCAGCATCTCGGGGGCAGCGGGGGGCTACACCTTC.

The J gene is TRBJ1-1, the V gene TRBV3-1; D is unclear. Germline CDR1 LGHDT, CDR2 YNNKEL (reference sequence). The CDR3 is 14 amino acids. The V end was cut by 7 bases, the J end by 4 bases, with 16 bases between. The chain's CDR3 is CASTISDLTTEAFF. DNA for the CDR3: TGTGCCAGCACCATTTCGGATTTGACCACTGAAGCTTTCTTT. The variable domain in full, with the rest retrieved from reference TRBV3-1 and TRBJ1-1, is DTAVSQTPKYLVTQMGNDKSIKCEQNLGHDTMYWYKQDSKKFLKIMFSYNNKELIINETVPNRFSPKSPDKAHLNLHINSLELGDSAVYFCASTISDLTTEAFFGQGTRLTVV.

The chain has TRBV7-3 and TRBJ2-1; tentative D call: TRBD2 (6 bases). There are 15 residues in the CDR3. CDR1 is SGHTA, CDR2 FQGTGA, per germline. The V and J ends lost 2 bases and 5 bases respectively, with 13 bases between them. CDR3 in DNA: TGTGCCAGCAGCTTACGGCGGGGTCCCAACAATGAGCAGTTCTTC. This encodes CASSLRRGPNNEQFF.

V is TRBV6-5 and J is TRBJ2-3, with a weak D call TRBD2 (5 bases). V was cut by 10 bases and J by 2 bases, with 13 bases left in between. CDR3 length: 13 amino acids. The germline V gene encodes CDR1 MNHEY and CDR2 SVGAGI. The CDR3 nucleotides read TGTGCCACCCTGGCGCGGGTCACAGATACGCAGTATTTT. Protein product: CATLARVTDTQYF.

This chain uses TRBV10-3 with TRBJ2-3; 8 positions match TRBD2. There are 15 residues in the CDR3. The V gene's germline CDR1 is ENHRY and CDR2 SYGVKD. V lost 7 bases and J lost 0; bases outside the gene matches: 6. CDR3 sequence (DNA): TGTGCCATCAACCGGGAGGGCATAAGCACAGATACGCAGTATTTT. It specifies CAINREGISTDTQYF.

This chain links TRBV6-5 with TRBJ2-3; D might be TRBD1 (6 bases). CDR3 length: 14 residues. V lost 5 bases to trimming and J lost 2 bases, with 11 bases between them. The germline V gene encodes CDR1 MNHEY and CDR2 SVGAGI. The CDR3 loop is CASSIDRSTDTQYF. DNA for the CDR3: TGTGCCAGCAGTATAGACAGGTCCACAGATACGCAGTATTTT.

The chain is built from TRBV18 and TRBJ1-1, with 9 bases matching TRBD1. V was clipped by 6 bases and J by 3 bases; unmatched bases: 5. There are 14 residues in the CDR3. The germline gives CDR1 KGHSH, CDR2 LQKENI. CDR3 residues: CASSRDRADTEAFF. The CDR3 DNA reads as TGTGCCAGCTCGCGGGACAGGGCGGACACTGAAGCTTTCTTT.

CDR3 bases: TGCAGTGCTGGAGGGATATATGAGCAGTTCTTC. Its translation: CSAGGIYEQFF. The rearrangement joins TRBV20-1 to TRBJ2-1, with D tentatively TRBD2 (6 bases). The V and J ends lost 5 bases and 8 bases respectively, with 10 bases between them. The CDR3 runs 11 residues. Germline assignment: CDR1 DFQATT and CDR2 SNEGSKA (reference sequence).

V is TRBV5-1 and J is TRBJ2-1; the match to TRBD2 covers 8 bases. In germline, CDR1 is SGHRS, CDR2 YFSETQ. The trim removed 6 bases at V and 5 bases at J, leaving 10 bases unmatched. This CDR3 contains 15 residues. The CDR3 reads CASTSGTRANNEQFF. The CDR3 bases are TGCGCCAGCACCTCCGGGACTAGGGCCAACAATGAGCAGTTCTTC.

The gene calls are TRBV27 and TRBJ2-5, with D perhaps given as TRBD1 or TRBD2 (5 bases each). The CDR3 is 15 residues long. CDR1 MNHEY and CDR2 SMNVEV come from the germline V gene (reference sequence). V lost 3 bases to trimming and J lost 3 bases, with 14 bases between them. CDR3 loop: CASSLAYGGEETQYF. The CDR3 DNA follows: TGTGCCAGCAGTTTGGCTTATGGGGGTGAAGAGACCCAGTACTTC.

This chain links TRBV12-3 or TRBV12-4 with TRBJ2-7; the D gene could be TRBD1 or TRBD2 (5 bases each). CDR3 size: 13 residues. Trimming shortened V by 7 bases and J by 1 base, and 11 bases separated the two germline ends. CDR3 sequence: CASNRGRSYEQYF. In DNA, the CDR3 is TGTGCCAGCAATCGGGGCAGATCCTACGAGCAGTACTTC.

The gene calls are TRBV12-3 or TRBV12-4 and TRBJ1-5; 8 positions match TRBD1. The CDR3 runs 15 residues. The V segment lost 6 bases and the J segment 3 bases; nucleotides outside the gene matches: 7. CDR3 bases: TGTGCCAGCAGCCAAGGACAGGGTTACAATCAGCCCCAGCATTTT. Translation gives CASSQGQGYNQPQHF.